The present T cell receptor (beta chain) was sequenced within a study of blood T cell repertoires in COVID-19 (dated by TCRdb to the early 2020s). Background for the entire study: Collaborator samples came from the United States, Italy and Spain and covered acute and convalescent phases of COVID-19. The material from the prospective study consisted of cDNA or gDNA derived from T cells, B-cell-depleted T cells, or PBMCs. The dataset comprised deeply sampled blood TCRbeta repertoires from subjects exposed to, actively infected with, or recovered from COVID-19. The repertoires were made available in a free public database intended to serve as a resource for research on the immune response to SARS-CoV-2. Samples came from the ongoing ImmuneRACE study (first 160 participants) plus 1,254 subjects from 6 global collaborators. A de-identified subject ID, COVID-19 status, age in years and sex were almost always included in the sample metadata. Where HLA class I and class II types were available, the types were taken from metadata supplied by the sample provider, not from assay-based typing. Results and caveats for the whole study, not just this receptor: How much clinical and demographic metadata was included differed by source and by participant, and the metadata was provided uncurated.

As regards this clone: Its antigen is unknown. It has no much larger one-base neighbor in the sample; base qualities were not kept.

The collaborating institutions used their own protocols to collect whole blood in K2EDTA tubes. For TCRbeta analysis, collaborator samples were shipped as frozen whole blood, as isolated PBMCs, or as DNA extracted from either sample type. The junction shows trimming of 3 bases on V and 9 bases on J, plus 12 bases between the germline ends. From its cysteine to its phenylalanine, the CDR3 spans 12 amino acids. The CDR3 DNA has 36 bases and is translated from base 1. The germline V gene (reference sequence) gives CDR1 as GTSNPN and CDR2 as SVGIG. TCRbeta CDR3 regions were amplified from genomic DNA using the immunoSEQ Assay, a bias-controlled multiplex PCR. The authors processed their data as follows. The number of nucleated cells in each sample was estimated from the amplification of reference gene primers within the assay. To quantify the absolute abundance of each unique TCRbeta CDR3 rearrangement, sequence reads were collapsed and filtered. For each sample, productive Simpson clonality was calculated as the square root of Simpson's diversity index over productive rearrangements. TCRdb limited this immuneACCESS table to in-frame rearrangements with V and J called. A share of clones is missing; checked studies link under half to unresolved V genes, and the rest is unexplained. V and J calls and clone size follow that table, whereas D and trimming were derived from the DNA. This sample comprises 100,000 to 150,000 clones, around four fifths of them detected only once. Just under 25% of the sample belongs to the ten largest clones.

The sequenced sample consisted of peripheral blood. The receptor was derived from a human donor in a cohort sampled during active COVID-19. The chain couples TRBV30 to TRBJ1-3; tentative D gene TRBD1, with 5 bases matching. The CDR3 has the sequence CAWRKTGSTIYF. The DNA sequence is as follows: TGTGCCTGGAGAAAAACAGGATCCACCATATATTTT.